This TCR beta chain was captured by sequencing in a study of naive and memory T cell subsets. Per germline, CDR1 SGHRS and CDR2 YFSETQ. Deletions cut 1 base from V and 4 bases from J, with 4 bases between. CDR3 length equals 12 residues. This clonotype came up a few times. The library had UMIs added by 3' ligation of an oligonucleotide to TCR cDNA. Ligated cDNA underwent four rounds of PCR with nested alpha and beta constant region primers and SP2. TCRdb reprocessed the 5' RACE reads via MiXCR and lists one record per CDR3 protein. The sample consists of tens of thousands of distinct CDR3 sequences, 6% to 8.5% of them appearing once.

This receptor was identified in a female donor in good health. V and J are TRBV5-1 and TRBJ2-3, with unresolved D. CDR3 coding DNA: TGCGCCAGCAGCTTGATTTCAGATACGCAGTATTTT. Translated: CASSLISDTQYF. The entire variable domain, with the rest obtained from reference TRBV5-1 and TRBJ2-3, is as follows: KAGVTQTPRYLIKTRGQQVTLSCSPISGHRSVSWYQQTPGQGLQFLFEYFSETQRNKGNFPGRFSGRQFSNSRSEMNVSTLELGDSALYLCASSLISDTQYFGPGTRLTVL.